The sequence of this T cell receptor (beta chain) was determined in a study of spatial heterogeneity in lung cancer. In this sample, this clonotype turned up many times. Specified time point: sample taken at primary tumor resection. Whole RNA, which was extracted from tumor, nontumor lung tissue or frozen PBMC, was sequenced without any cell sorting. The donors were some 70 patients with non-small cell lung cancer that was early-stage and untreated. From the 5' RACE reads, TCRdb called clonotypes with MiXCR, one entry per CDR3 protein. This table has more than 80,000 distinct CDR3 sequences, roughly 12% appearing once. Trimming removed 0 bases from V and 0 bases from J, with 15 bases in between. CDR3 size: 17 residues. Germline V gene data show CDR1 as MNHEY and CDR2 as SVGEGT.

Here the sequenced sample was PBMCs, taken at surgery. The sequence was obtained from a male donor with early-stage non-small cell lung cancer. The V gene is TRBV6-2 or TRBV6-3, the J gene TRBJ2-7; D is perhaps TRBD2 (6 bases). The chain's CDR3 is CASSYSRYGDSSYEQYF. CDR3 nucleotides: TGTGCCAGCAGTTACTCTCGGTACGGGGACTCCTCCTACGAGCAGTACTTC.